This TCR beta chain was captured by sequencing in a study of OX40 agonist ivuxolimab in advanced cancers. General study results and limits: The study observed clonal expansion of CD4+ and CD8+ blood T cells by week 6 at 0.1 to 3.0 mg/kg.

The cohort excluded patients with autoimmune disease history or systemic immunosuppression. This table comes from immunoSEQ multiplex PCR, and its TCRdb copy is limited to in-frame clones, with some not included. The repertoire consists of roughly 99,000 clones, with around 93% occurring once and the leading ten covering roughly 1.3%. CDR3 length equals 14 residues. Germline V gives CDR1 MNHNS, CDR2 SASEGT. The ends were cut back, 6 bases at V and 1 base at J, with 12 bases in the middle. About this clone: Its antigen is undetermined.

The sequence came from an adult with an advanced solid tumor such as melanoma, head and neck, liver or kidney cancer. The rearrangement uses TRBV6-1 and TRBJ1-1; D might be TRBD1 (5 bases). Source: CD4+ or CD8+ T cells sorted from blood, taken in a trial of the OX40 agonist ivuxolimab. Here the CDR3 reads CASRAGRENTEAFF. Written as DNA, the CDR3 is TGTGCCAGCAGAGCGGGACGAGAGAACACTGAAGCTTTCTTT.